A selection of T cell receptor beta chains follows, all from one sample in a study of CD8+CD57+ T cells in acquired aplastic anemia. From the reads, TCRdb called clonotypes with MiXCR, one entry per CDR3 protein. The sample has over 100,000 distinct CDR3 sequences, 41% seen once. The material sequenced was sorted CD4+, CD8+, or CD8+CD57+ T cells (not recorded which) from PBMCs. These receptors all stem from a human donor in good health, serving as a control. CDR3s include the opening cysteine and the closing phenylalanine or tryptophan. The order of the fields is clone size, D gene, J gene, V gene, CDR3 protein, CDR3 DNA. A D gene is named only where the DNA matches it firmly. The size of a clone is reported for some rows only, either as once, few or many, or as a class for expanded clones.

-,-,TRBJ1-1,TRBV6-1,CASSVSYRSNTEAFF,TGTGCCAGCAGTGTGTCGTATCGATCGAACACTGAAGCTTTCTTT
-,TRBD2,TRBJ2-5,TRBV10-3,CATSDQSGGNVETQYF,TGTGCCACCAGTGACCAGAGCGGGGGAAATGTAGAGACCCAGTACTTC
-,-,TRBJ1-5,TRBV6-1,CASSDHHSNQPQHF,TGTGCCAGCAGTGATCATCATAGCAATCAGCCCCAGCATTTT
-,-,TRBJ1-4,TRBV7-8,CASSQGLVRRNEKLFF,TGTGCCAGCAGCCAAGGCCTTGTTCGGCGAAATGAAAAACTGTTTTTT
many,TRBD1,TRBJ1-2,TRBV11-3,CASSPENRGYGYTF,TGTGCCAGCAGCCCCGAAAACAGGGGCTATGGCTACACCTTC
many,-,TRBJ2-3,TRBV7-2,CASTSPVLRTDTQYF,TGTGCCAGCACCTCACCGGTATTACGCACAGATACGCAGTATTTT
many,-,TRBJ1-5,TRBV2,CASSEESARISNQPQHF,TGTGCCAGCAGTGAAGAGTCAGCCCGGATTAGCAATCAGCCCCAGCATTTT
many,-,TRBJ1-2,TRBV12-3/TRBV12-4,CASSLGRVYGYTF,TGTGCCAGCAGTTTAGGCAGGGTCTATGGCTACACCTTC
-,-,TRBJ1-2,TRBV12-3/TRBV12-4,CASSPQSRYGYTF,TGTGCCAGCAGTCCGCAAAGCCGCTATGGCTACACCTTC
many,TRBD2,TRBJ2-1,TRBV7-9,CASSLGGGGGPLVF,TGTGCCAGCAGCTTAGGCGGGGGGGGAGGGCCCTTGGTCTTC
many,-,TRBJ1-1,TRBV19,CASIKDGFSNTEAFF,TGTGCCAGTATTAAGGACGGCTTTTCGAACACTGAAGCTTTCTTT
few,TRBD1,TRBJ1-2,TRBV30,CAWAGGQGSNYGYTF,TGTGCCTGGGCCGGGGGACAGGGTTCTAACTATGGCTACACCTTC
many,-,TRBJ2-3,TRBV20-1,CSARASTQSTDTQYF,TGCAGTGCTAGAGCCAGTACACAGAGCACAGATACGCAGTATTTT
-,TRBD2,TRBJ2-5,TRBV7-9,CASSFSGGTGETQYF,TGTGCCAGCAGCTTTTCGGGGGGGACCGGGGAGACCCAGTACTTC
many,-,TRBJ1-1,TRBV12-3/TRBV12-4,CASSFSGDTEAFF,TGTGCCAGCAGTTTCTCGGGGGACACTGAAGCTTTCTTT
-,-,TRBJ1-1,TRBV28,CASRPGEGSEAFF,TGTGCCAGCAGGCCGGGGGAAGGTTCTGAAGCTTTCTTT
many,-,TRBJ2-7,TRBV11-1,CASSSPPGGVPEQYF,TGTGCCAGCAGCTCTCCCCCCGGAGGAGTACCCGAGCAGTACTTC
few,-,TRBJ1-2,TRBV27,CASSPWGGRGYGYTF,TGTGCCAGCAGTCCGTGGGGGGGCCGGGGCTATGGCTACACCTTC
many,-,TRBJ1-5,TRBV6-1,CASRQHANGNQPQHF,TGTGCCAGCAGACAACACGCGAATGGCAATCAGCCCCAGCATTTT
few,-,TRBJ2-7,TRBV7-9,CASSSQTIEQYF,TGTGCCAGCAGCTCCCAGACTATCGAGCAGTACTTC
few,TRBD1,TRBJ2-4,TRBV5-1,CASSATRGQGAMAKNIQYF,TGCGCCAGCAGCGCCACCAGGGGACAGGGGGCGATGGCCAAAAACATTCAGTACTTC
many,TRBD1,TRBJ2-7,TRBV18,CASSPGQEDYEQYF,TGTGCCAGCTCACCCGGACAGGAGGACTACGAGCAGTACTTC
-,-,TRBJ1-2,TRBV20-1,CSATSSRTGGDGYTF,TGCAGTGCCACGTCGTCGAGGACGGGAGGGGATGGCTACACCTTC
few,-,TRBJ2-5,TRBV24-1,CATSASPGTGQETQYF,TGTGCCACCAGTGCTTCACCCGGGACGGGACAAGAGACCCAGTACTTC
many,TRBD1,TRBJ1-4,TRBV25-1,CASSGTGGGEKLFF,TGTGCCAGCAGTGGGACAGGGGGCGGTGAAAAACTGTTTTTT
once,-,TRBJ1-6,TRBV5-1,CASSLTSGQNSPLHF,TGCGCCAGCAGCTTGACCTCAGGGCAAAATTCACCCCTCCACTTT
-,-,TRBJ2-7,TRBV25-1,CASSDGISYEQYF,TGTGCCAGCAGTGACGGCATTTCCTACGAGCAGTACTTC